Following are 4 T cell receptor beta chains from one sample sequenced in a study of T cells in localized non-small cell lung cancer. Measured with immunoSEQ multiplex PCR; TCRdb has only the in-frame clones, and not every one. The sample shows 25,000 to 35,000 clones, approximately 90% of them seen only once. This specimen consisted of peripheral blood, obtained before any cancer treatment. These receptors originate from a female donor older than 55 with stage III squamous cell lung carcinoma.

The DNA for the CDR3 is TGTGCCAGCAGAACGGGACACACGGGGAACACTGAAGCTTTCTTT. Amino acid sequence: CASRTGHTGNTEAFF. The V call is TRBV28, the J call TRBJ1-1, with D tentatively TRBD1 (6 bases). The germline CDR1 and CDR2 sequences are MDHEN and SYDVKM. The CDR3 consists of 15 residues. The V end was cut by 6 bases, the J end by 1 base, with 15 bases between.

The DNA for the CDR3 is TGTGCCAGCAGCTTAGATGGTAGCGGGGGTATATACAATGAGCAGTTCTTC. Amino acids: CASSLDGSGGIYNEQFF. The chain links TRBV11-3 to TRBJ2-1; TRBD2 agrees at 9 bases. Germline V CDR1 and CDR2: SGHNT, YENEEA. V trimming: 0 bases; J trimming: 4 bases; junction bases outside the gene matches: 7. The length of the CDR3 is 17 residues.

The CDR3 spells CASSKYVTSERGDTQYF. The CDR3 DNA reads TGTGCCAGCAGCAAATACGTGACTAGCGAACGGGGGGATACGCAGTATTTT. The chain couples TRBV21-1 to TRBJ2-3; the table's D call of TRBD2 was not tested on the DNA. TRBV21-1 counts as a pseudogene. The CDR3 sequence is 17 residues long.

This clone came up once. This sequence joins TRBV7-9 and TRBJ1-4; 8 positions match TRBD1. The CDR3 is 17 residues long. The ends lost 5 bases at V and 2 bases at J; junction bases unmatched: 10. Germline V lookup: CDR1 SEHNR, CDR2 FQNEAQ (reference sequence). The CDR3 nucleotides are TGTGCCAGCAGCAAAGGACAGGGTAGAGGGACTAATGAAAAACTGTTTTTT. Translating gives CASSKGQGRGTNEKLFF.